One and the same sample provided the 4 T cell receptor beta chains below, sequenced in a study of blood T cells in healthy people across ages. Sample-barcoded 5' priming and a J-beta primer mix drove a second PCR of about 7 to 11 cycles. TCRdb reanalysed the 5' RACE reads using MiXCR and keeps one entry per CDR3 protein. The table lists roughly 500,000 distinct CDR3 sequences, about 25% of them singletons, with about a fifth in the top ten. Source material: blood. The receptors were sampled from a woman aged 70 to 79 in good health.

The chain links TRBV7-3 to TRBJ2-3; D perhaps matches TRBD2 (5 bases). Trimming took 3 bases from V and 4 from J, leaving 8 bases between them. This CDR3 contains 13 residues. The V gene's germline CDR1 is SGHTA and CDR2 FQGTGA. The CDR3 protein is CASSFGGSDTQYF. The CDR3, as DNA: TGTGCCAGCAGCTTTGGAGGCTCAGATACGCAGTATTTT.

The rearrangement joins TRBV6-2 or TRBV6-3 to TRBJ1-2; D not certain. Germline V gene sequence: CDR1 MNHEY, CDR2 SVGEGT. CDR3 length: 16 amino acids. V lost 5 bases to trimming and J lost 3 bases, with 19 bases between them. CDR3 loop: CASSDPSGSSDYGYTF. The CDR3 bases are TGTGCCAGCAGTGACCCTTCAGGTTCCAGTGACTATGGCTACACCTTC.

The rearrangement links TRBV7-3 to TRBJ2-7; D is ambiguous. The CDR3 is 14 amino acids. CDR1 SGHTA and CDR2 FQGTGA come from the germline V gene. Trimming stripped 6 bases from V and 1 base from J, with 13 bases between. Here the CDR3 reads CASSLSMGSYEQYF. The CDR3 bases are TGTGCCAGCAGTTTATCGATGGGATCCTACGAGCAGTACTTC. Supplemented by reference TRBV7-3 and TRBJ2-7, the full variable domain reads GAGVSQTPSNKVTEKGKYVELRCDPISGHTALYWYRQSLGQGPEFLIYFQGTGAADDSGLPNDRFFAVRPEGSVSTLKIQRTERGDSAVYLCASSLSMGSYEQYFGPGTRLTVT.

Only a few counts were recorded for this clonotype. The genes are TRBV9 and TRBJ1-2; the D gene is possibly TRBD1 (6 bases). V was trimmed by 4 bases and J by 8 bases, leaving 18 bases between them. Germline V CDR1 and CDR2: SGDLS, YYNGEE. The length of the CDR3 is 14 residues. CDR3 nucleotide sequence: TGTGCCAGCAGCCCCCAGAATAGGGGGAAAGGCTACACCTTC. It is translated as CASSPQNRGKGYTF. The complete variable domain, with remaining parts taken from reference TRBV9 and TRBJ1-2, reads DSGVTQTPKHLITATGQRVTLRCSPRSGDLSVYWYQQSLDQGLQFLIQYYNGEERAKGNILERFSAQQFPDLHSELNLSSLELGDSALYFCASSPQNRGKGYTFGSGTRLTVV.